This T cell receptor (beta chain) emerged from a study of T cells after posttransplantation cyclophosphamide. The table came from immunoSEQ multiplex PCR; TCRdb's copy has only in-frame clones and leaves some out. The top ten clones hold roughly a sixth of a sample with roughly 8,300 clones, 75% to 85% of them seen once. This CDR3 region has 14 residues. The germline V and J ends were trimmed by 3 bases and 4 bases, with 12 bases remaining between them. The germline V gene has CDR1 SGHVS and CDR2 FQNEAQ. A marrow graft followed busulfan-fludarabine conditioning, with cyclophosphamide on days +3 and +4.

The chain employs TRBV7-8 and TRBJ2-5; tentatively, D is TRBD2 (7 bases). Sample: CD4+ T cells sorted from blood, taken about 1,200 days after allogeneic stem cell transplant with posttransplant cyclophosphamide. This sequence originates from a female patient in her forties or fifties who received an allogeneic stem cell transplant from a related donor, was CMV-positive, and had no GVHD. Some T cells may be transferred from the graft donor. The CDR3 coding sequence is TGTGCCAGCAGCTTCCCGCGGGGGCCAGAGACCCAGTACTTC. Amino acids: CASSFPRGPETQYF.